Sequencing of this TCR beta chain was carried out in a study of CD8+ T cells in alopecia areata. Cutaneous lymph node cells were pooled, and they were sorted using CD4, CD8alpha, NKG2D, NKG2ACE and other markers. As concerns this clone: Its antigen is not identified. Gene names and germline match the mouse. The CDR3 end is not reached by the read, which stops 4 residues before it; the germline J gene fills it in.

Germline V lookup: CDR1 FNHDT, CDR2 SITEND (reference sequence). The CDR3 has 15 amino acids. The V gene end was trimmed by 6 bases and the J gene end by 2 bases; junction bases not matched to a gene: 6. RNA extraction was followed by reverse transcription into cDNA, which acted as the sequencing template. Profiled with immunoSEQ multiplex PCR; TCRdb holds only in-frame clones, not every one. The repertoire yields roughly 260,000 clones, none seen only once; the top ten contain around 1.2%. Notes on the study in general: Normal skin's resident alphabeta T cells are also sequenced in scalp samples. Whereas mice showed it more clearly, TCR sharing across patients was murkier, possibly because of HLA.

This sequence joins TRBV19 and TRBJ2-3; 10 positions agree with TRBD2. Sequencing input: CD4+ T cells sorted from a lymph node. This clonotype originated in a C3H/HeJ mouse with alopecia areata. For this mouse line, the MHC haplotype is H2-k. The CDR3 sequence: CASTSDWGDAETLYF. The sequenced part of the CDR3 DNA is TGTGCCAGCACCTCCGACTGGGGGGATGCAGAA.